This record concerns one T cell receptor (beta chain) sequence. V lost 8 bases to trimming and J lost 2 bases, with 19 bases between them. The CDR3 has 16 amino acids. CDR1 and CDR2 from the germline V gene are LNHDA and SQIVND (reference sequence). This specimen comes from a study of shared T cell receptors in the human thymus. Some clones are missing from TCRdb's copy, which holds only in-frame ones; the method was immunoSEQ multiplex PCR. The data show hundreds of thousands of clones, with approximately 95% seen just once and around 0.018% held by the top ten. J is TRBJ2-1 and V is TRBV19; tentatively, D is TRBD2 (7 bases). The sequence came from a human donor. The specimen sequenced was thymocytes. The DNA for the CDR3 is TGTGCCAGTCGGGGGAGGGGGACGAGACCCTACAATGAGCAGTTCTTC. Residues: CASRGRGTRPYNEQFF.